Following are 18 T cell receptor beta chains from one sample sequenced in a study of blood T cell repertoires in COVID-19. The data were produced by immunoSEQ multiplex PCR, yet TCRdb's version contains in-frame clones alone and is incomplete. The sample gives hundreds of thousands of clones, 86% of which show up once; 13% is in the top ten. The sequencing sample was made of peripheral blood. All receptors derive from a woman in her 70s with COVID-19, enrolled during active disease.

The chain recombines TRBV5-8 with TRBJ2-7; D may match TRBD1 or TRBD2 (6 bases each). The germline V gene encodes CDR1 SGHTS and CDR2 YDEGEE. The germline V and J ends were trimmed by 4 bases and 4 bases, with 15 bases remaining between them. The CDR3 totals 14 residues. The CDR3 reads CASSLGGQFYEQYF. The CDR3 DNA is TGTGCCAGCAGCCTGGGAGGACAGTTTTACGAGCAGTACTTC.

The chain joins TRBV3-1 (or the pseudogene TRBV3-2) to TRBJ1-5; 10 bases agree with TRBD1. Trimming at V came to 0 bases and at J to 0 bases, leaving 8 bases not matched to a gene. Germline CDR1 LGHDT, CDR2 YNNKEL (reference sequence). This CDR3 is built from 19 residues. CDR3 region: CASSQETGGDTYSNQPQHF. CDR3 nucleotide sequence: TGTGCCAGCAGCCAAGAGACAGGGGGCGATACTTATAGCAATCAGCCCCAGCATTTT.

The chain recombines TRBV27 with TRBJ1-1, with D tentatively TRBD1 (6 bases). Per germline, CDR1 MNHEY and CDR2 SMNVEV (reference sequence). Trimming left V 3 bases short and J 5 bases short, with 16 bases between. The CDR3 runs 15 residues. The CDR3 loop reads CASSLGSPRGTEAFF. CDR3 DNA: TGTGCCAGCAGTTTGGGTTCTCCTAGGGGGACTGAAGCTTTCTTT.

This clone has more than one count but fewer than ten. V usage is TRBV6-6 and J usage is TRBJ2-2, with D unclear. The germline V and J ends were trimmed by 0 bases and 1 base, with 3 bases remaining between them. Germline V gene lookup returns CDR1 MNHNY and CDR2 SVGAGI (reference sequence). The CDR3 has 14 amino acids. CDR3 DNA sequence: TGTGCCAGCAGTTACTCGAGGAACACCGGGGAGCTGTTTTTT. Its translation is CASSYSRNTGELFF.

V usage is TRBV9 and J usage is TRBJ2-1; 7 bases align to TRBD1. V gave up 0 bases and J gave up 0 bases; unmatched junction bases: 9. Germline loops: CDR1 SGDLS, CDR2 YYNGEE. This CDR3 comprises 18 residues. CDR3 amino acids: CASSVATGQPHSYNEQFF. The CDR3 region has the DNA TGTGCCAGCAGCGTAGCTACGGGACAGCCTCACTCCTACAATGAGCAGTTCTTC.

The chain joins TRBV24-1 to TRBJ2-2; D ambiguous. The CDR3 runs 13 residues. The germline CDR1 and CDR2 sequences are KGHDR and SFDVKD. The V end was cut by 5 bases, the J end by 1 base, with 4 bases between. The chain's CDR3 is CATSVQNTGELFF. DNA for the CDR3: TGTGCCACCAGTGTACAGAACACCGGGGAGCTGTTTTTT.

This chain connects TRBV6-5 to TRBJ2-7; possibly TRBD1 for D (6 bases). This CDR3 region has 15 residues. Per germline, CDR1 MNHEY and CDR2 SVGAGI. Trimming removed 3 bases from V and 0 bases from J, with 12 bases in between. CDR3 nucleotide sequence: TGTGCCAGCAGTTATACTAGGGACACCTCCTACGAGCAGTACTTC. It yields the protein CASSYTRDTSYEQYF.

The V and J genes are TRBV5-1 and TRBJ2-2, with 7 bases fitting TRBD2. The CDR3 loop spans 16 amino acids. J lost 0 bases, V lost 1 base, and 3 bases had no gene match. Germline-derived CDR1 and CDR2 are SGHRS and YFSETQ. The CDR3 protein is CASSLSGGANTGELFF. In DNA form, the CDR3 reads TGCGCCAGCAGCTTGTCGGGGGGAGCGAACACCGGGGAGCTGTTTTTT. The full variable domain, with the rest looked up from reference TRBV5-1 and TRBJ2-2, is KAGVTQTPRYLIKTRGQQVTLSCSPISGHRSVSWYQQTPGQGLQFLFEYFSETQRNKGNFPGRFSGRQFSNSRSEMNVSTLELGDSALYLCASSLSGGANTGELFFGEGSRLTVL.

The rearrangement joins TRBV7-9 to TRBJ1-2, with 7 bases aligning to TRBD1. Germline CDR1 reads SEHNR; CDR2 reads FQNEAQ (reference sequence). The CDR3 extends over 17 amino acids. The trim removed 5 bases at V and 3 bases at J, leaving 15 bases unmatched. In DNA, the CDR3 is TGTGCCAGCAGCCTCGAGGTGGGTCCCGGGACAGACTATGGCTACACCTTC. It translates to CASSLEVGPGTDYGYTF.

The V and J genes are TRBV7-2 and TRBJ2-1; 11 nucleotides line up with TRBD2. This CDR3 has 18 residues. In germline, CDR1 is SGHTA, CDR2 FQGNSA. Unmatched junction bases numbered 9, after V lost 5 bases and J lost 0 bases. CDR3 bases: TGTGCCAGCAGCCCCCGGCTAGCGGGGGGAGTCTCCTACAATGAGCAGTTCTTC. It is translated as CASSPRLAGGVSYNEQFF.

J is TRBJ2-7 and V is TRBV12-3 or TRBV12-4, with D maybe TRBD1 (5 bases). The V end was cut by 4 bases, the J end by 4 bases, with 11 bases between. The CDR3 consists of 13 residues. CDR3 loop: CASSWGRIYEQYF. Written as DNA, the CDR3 is TGTGCCAGCAGTTGGGGCAGAATATACGAGCAGTACTTC.

The gene calls are TRBV24-1 and TRBJ2-7; TRBD1 agrees at 10 bases. From germline, CDR1 is KGHDR and CDR2 SFDVKD. This CDR3 has 15 amino acids. Trimming at V came to 4 bases and at J to 5 bases, leaving 7 bases not matched to a gene. The CDR3 spells CATSDGQGVRDEQYF. The CDR3 nucleotides read TGTGCCACCAGTGACGGACAGGGGGTCAGGGACGAGCAGTACTTC.

The rearrangement joins TRBV29-1 to TRBJ1-3; possible D gene TRBD1, 6 bases. Trimming took 6 bases from V and 0 from J, leaving 9 bases between them. The CDR3 length is 13 residues. CDR1 SQVTM and CDR2 ANQGSEA come from the germline V gene. The CDR3 loop reads CSVETGSGNTIYF. CDR3 DNA sequence: TGCAGCGTCGAGACAGGCTCTGGAAACACCATATATTTT. The complete variable domain, with remaining parts taken from reference TRBV29-1 and TRBJ1-3, reads SAVISQKPSRDICQRGTSLTIQCQVDSQVTMMFWYRQQPGQSLTLIATANQGSEATYESGFVIDKFPISRPNLTFSTLTVSNMSPEDSSIYLCSVETGSGNTIYFGEGSWLTVV.

The chain carries TRBV7-2 and TRBJ1-3; 10 bases fit TRBD1. The germline CDR1 and CDR2 sequences are SGHTA and FQGNSA. CDR3 size: 15 residues. J gave up 4 bases and V 5 bases, and 5 bases lay outside the gene matches. For the CDR3, the DNA is TGTGCCAGCAGCAGACAGGGGGCCTTAGGAAACACCATATATTTT. It specifies CASSRQGALGNTIYF.

This clone was seen a single time. The chain employs TRBV6-1 and TRBJ1-1; tentatively, D is TRBD1 (6 bases). The CDR3 length is 15 residues. Germline V gene sequence: CDR1 MNHNS, CDR2 SASEGT. V dropped 2 bases and J dropped 1 base, with 11 bases sitting between them. This CDR3 reads CASSELGQSNTEAFF. In nucleotides, the CDR3 is TGTGCCAGCAGTGAACTAGGACAGTCGAACACTGAAGCTTTCTTT.

The CDR3 nucleotides are TGCGCCAGCAGCCAAGAACAAAGGAAGGGGGAGACCCAGTACTTC. Its translation: CASSQEQRKGETQYF. The chain uses TRBV4-1 and TRBJ2-5; tentatively, D is TRBD1 (5 bases). The CDR3 length is 15 residues. Germline CDR1 reads MGHRA; CDR2 reads YSYEKL. V was trimmed by 0 bases and J by 5 bases, leaving 13 bases between them.

The rearrangement uses TRBV7-9 and TRBJ2-2; 9 positions agree with TRBD1. The CDR3 runs to 18 residues. Germline loops: CDR1 SEHNR, CDR2 FQNEAQ (reference sequence). V trimming: 3 bases; J trimming: 6 bases; junction bases outside the gene matches: 14. This chain's CDR3 is CASSLAWTGDELAGELFF. CDR3 bases: TGTGCCAGCAGCTTGGCTTGGACAGGGGATGAGTTGGCCGGGGAGCTGTTTTTT.

This chain connects TRBV5-6 to TRBJ1-1; 7 bases are a match to TRBD1. Trimming cost V 1 base and J 11 bases; bases outside gene matches: 11. The CDR3 spans 14 residues. Germline V gene data show CDR1 as SGHDT and CDR2 as YYEEEE. This CDR3 reads CASSLLGGSGHAFF. The DNA for the CDR3 is TGTGCCAGCAGCTTGCTAGGGGGCTCAGGTCACGCTTTCTTT.